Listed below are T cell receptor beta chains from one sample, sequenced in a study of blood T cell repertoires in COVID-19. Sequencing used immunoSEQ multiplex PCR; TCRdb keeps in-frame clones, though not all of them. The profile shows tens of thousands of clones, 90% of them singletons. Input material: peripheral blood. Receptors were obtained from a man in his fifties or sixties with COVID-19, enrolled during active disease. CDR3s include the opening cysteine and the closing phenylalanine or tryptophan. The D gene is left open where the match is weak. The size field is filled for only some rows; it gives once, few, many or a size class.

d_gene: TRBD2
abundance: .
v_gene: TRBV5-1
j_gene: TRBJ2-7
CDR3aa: CASSLGLAGEYEQYF
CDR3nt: TGCGCCAGCAGCTTGGGTCTAGCGGGAGAGTACGAGCAGTACTTC

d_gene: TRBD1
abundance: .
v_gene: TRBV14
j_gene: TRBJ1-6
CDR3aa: CASSGTGHLGNSPLHF
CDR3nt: TGTGCCAGCAGCGGGACAGGCCACCTGGGTAATTCACCCCTCCACTTT

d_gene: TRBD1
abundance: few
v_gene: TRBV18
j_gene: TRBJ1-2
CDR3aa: CASSPRTGLLPNYGYTF
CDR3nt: TGTGCCAGCTCACCTCGGACAGGGCTGTTGCCGAACTATGGCTACACCTTC

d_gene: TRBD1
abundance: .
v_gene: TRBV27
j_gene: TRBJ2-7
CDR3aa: CASRLGQGAAYEQYF
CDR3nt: TGTGCCAGCAGACTAGGACAGGGGGCGGCCTACGAGCAGTACTTC

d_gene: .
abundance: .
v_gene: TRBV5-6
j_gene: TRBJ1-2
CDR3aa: CASSYSYGYTF
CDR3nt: TGTGCCAGCAGTTACAGCTATGGCTACACCTTC

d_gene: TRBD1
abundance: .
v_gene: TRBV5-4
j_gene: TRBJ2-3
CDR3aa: CASSSPPGQGVDTQYF
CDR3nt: TGTGCCAGCAGCTCCCCCCCGGGACAGGGGGTAGATACGCAGTATTTT

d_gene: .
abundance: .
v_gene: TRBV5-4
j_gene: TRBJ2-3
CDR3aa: CASSLAGAADTQYF
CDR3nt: TGTGCCAGCAGCTTGGCGGGAGCTGCAGATACGCAGTATTTT

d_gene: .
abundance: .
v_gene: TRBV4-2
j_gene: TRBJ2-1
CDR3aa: CASSQVRGGTYNEQFF
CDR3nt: TGTGCCAGCAGCCAAGTTAGGGGGGGTACCTACAATGAGCAGTTCTTC

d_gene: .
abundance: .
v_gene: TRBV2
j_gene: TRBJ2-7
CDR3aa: CASRMTRYEQYF
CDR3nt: TGTGCCAGCAGGATGACTAGATACGAGCAGTACTTC

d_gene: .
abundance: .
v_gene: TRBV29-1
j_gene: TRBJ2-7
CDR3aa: CSVAQGIFSYEQYF
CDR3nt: TGCAGCGTTGCCCAGGGAATATTCTCCTACGAGCAGTACTTC

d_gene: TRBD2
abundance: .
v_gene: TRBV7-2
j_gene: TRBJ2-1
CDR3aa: CASSPSTSGRPYNEQFF
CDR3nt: TGTGCCAGCAGCCCATCTACTAGCGGGAGGCCCTACAATGAGCAGTTCTTC

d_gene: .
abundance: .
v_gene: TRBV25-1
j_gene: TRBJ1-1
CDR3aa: CASSSQGTTEAFF
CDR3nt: TGTGCCAGCAGTTCGCAGGGTACGACTGAAGCTTTCTTT

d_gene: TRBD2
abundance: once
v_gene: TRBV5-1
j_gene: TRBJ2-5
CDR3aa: CASSLNSGLAGVETQYF
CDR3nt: TGCGCCAGCAGCTTAAATTCCGGACTAGCGGGAGTTGAGACCCAGTACTTC

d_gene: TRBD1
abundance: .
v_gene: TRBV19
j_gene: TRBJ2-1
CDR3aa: CASSYRDRRMNEQFF
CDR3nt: TGTGCCAGTAGCTATCGGGACAGGCGTATGAATGAGCAGTTCTTC

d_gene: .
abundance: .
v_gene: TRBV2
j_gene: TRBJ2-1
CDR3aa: CASSLRTVSYNEQFF
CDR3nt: TGTGCCAGCAGTCTCCGGACAGTCTCCTACAATGAGCAGTTCTTC

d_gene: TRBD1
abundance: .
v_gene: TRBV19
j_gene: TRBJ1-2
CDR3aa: CASSTRDRLYGYTF
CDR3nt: TGTGCCAGTAGTACCCGGGACAGGCTCTATGGCTACACCTTC

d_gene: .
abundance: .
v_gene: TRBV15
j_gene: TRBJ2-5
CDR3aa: CATSRGTGGQETQYF
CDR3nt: TGTGCCACCAGCAGAGGGACCGGGGGCCAAGAGACCCAGTACTTC

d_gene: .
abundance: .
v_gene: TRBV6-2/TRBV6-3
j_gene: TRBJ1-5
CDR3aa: CASSPRGGVSNQPQHF
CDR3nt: TGTGCCAGCAGCCCGAGGGGAGGGGTTAGCAATCAGCCCCAGCATTTT

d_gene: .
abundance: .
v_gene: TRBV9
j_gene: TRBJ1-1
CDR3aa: CASSVEGGTEAFF
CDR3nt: TGTGCCAGCAGCGTCGAGGGAGGGACTGAAGCTTTCTTT

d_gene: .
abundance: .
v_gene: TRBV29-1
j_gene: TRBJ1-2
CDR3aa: CSCSENYGYTF
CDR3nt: TGCAGCTGCAGCGAGAACTATGGCTACACCTTC

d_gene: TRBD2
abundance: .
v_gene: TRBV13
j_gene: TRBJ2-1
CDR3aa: CASSLGTSGSRDNEQFF
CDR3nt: TGTGCCAGCAGCCTCGGGACTAGCGGGAGTCGAGACAATGAGCAGTTCTTC

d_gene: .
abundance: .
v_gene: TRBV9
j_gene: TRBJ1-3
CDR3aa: CASSPGGTRGNTIYF
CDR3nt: TGTGCCAGCAGCCCTGGAGGGACTCGGGGAAACACCATATATTTT

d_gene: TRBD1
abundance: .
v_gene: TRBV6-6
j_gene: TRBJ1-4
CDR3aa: CASSRTGGEEKLFF
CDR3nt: TGTGCCAGCTCTCGAACAGGGGGAGAAGAAAAACTGTTTTTT

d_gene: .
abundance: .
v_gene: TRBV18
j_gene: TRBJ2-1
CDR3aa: CASSPFGGKNEQFF
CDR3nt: TGTGCCAGCTCACCATTTGGGGGCAAGAATGAGCAGTTCTTC

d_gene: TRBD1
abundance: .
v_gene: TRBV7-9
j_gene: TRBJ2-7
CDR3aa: CASSAPQGADEQYF
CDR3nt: TGTGCCAGCAGCGCGCCACAGGGGGCGGACGAGCAGTACTTC

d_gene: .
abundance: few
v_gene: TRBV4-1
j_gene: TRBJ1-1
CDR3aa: CASSQVGQKNTEAFF
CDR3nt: TGCGCCAGCAGCCAAGTCGGACAAAAGAACACTGAAGCTTTCTTT

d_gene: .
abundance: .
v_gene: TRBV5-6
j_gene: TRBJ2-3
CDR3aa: CASSLIPGATSTDTQYF
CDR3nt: TGTGCCAGCAGCTTGATCCCAGGGGCTACTAGCACAGATACGCAGTATTTT

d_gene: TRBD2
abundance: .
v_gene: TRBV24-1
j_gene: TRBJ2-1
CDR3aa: CATSEVAGGLRNEQFF
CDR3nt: TGTGCCACCAGTGAAGTAGCGGGAGGGTTACGAAATGAGCAGTTCTTC

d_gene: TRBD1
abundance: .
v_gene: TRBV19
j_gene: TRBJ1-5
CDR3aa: CASVDRGNNQPQHF
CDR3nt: TGTGCCAGCGTAGACAGGGGGAACAATCAGCCCCAGCATTTT

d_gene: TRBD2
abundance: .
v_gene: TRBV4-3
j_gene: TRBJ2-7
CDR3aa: CASSQDRLAAELTYEQYF
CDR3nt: TGCGCCAGCAGCCAAGATAGGCTAGCGGCTGAGCTCACGTACGAGCAGTACTTC

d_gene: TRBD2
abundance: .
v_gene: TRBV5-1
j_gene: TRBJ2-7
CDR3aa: CASSLMSGRDPYF
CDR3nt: TGCGCCAGCAGCTTGATGAGTGGGAGGGACCCGTACTTC

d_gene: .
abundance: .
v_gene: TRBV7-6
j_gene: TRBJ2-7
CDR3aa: CASSPGADPTYEQYF
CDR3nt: TGTGCCAGCAGCCCTGGGGCGGACCCGACCTACGAGCAGTACTTC

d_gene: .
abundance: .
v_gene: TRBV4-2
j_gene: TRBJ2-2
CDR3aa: CASSQDLTQNTGELFF
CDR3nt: TGTGCCAGCAGCCAAGATCTTACTCAGAACACCGGGGAGCTGTTTTTT